A selection of T cell receptor beta chains follows, all from one sample in a study of control samples from healthy donors and cancer patients. The protocol was immunoSEQ multiplex PCR, while the TCRdb copy is restricted to in-frame clones and leaves out a portion. This sample has fewer than 200,000 clones; 80% to 95% occur once, and the top ten carry approximately 4%. The specimen sequenced was blood. Source of these receptors: a woman aged 55-70 years in good health. CDR3s include the opening cysteine and the closing phenylalanine or tryptophan.

14	TRBV5-1	TRBJ2-7	CASSLFQRTYEQYF
14	TRBV7-2	TRBJ2-3	CASSPIGWTDTQYF
15	TRBV18	TRBJ2-2	CASSPGGDSGGELFF
13	TRBV12-3/TRBV12-4	TRBJ1-2	CASSYRRGRGYTF
14	TRBV19	TRBJ2-3	CASSIGTSPDTQYF
13	TRBV27	TRBJ1-2	CASSEQWGYGYTF
13	TRBV5-4	TRBJ2-3	CASRRGVTDTQYF
16	TRBV19	TRBJ2-1	CASSWSPGGSYNEQFF
14	TRBV19	TRBJ1-1	CASRRDRGNTEAFF
14	TRBV6-2/TRBV6-3	TRBJ2-1	CASSNGRGVDEQFF
18	TRBV27	TRBJ1-2	CASSLSRGEKGARYGYTF
14	TRBV2	TRBJ1-2	CASSTQGFGYGYTF
14	TRBV15	TRBJ1-2	CATSGETESAGYTF
12	TRBV3-1/TRBV3-2	TRBJ1-2	CASSDRGHGYTF
15	TRBV10-1	TRBJ2-3	CASSDPGLGTDTQYF
11	TRBV20-1	TRBJ1-2	CSARYPAGYTF
13	TRBV7-2	TRBJ1-2	CASSLGRNYGYTF
14	TRBV9	TRBJ1-2	CASSVLGTDYGYTF
14	TRBV6-5	TRBJ2-3	CASSRTKSTDTQYF